What follows is one T cell receptor (beta chain) and its context. The CDR3 covers 16 residues. Germline V gene lookup returns CDR1 LNHDA and CDR2 SQIVND (reference sequence). The junction had 8 bases not matched to a gene; V was cut back by 7 bases and J by 1 base. This specimen comes from a study of blood T cell repertoires in COVID-19. Study summary: Both acute and convalescent COVID-19 samples were obtained from the United States, Italy and Spain. T cells, B-cell-depleted T cells, or PBMCs supplied cDNA or gDNA.

In the original processing: Nucleated cell counts were estimated from reference gene primer amplification. The method was immunoSEQ multiplex PCR; TCRdb's version includes in-frame clones alone and lacks a portion of them. V and J calls and clone size are as listed in that table; D and trimming were resolved from the DNA. There are tens of thousands of clones in the sample; 80% to 90% occur only once, and more than 15% lies in the top ten. The chain recombines TRBV19 with TRBJ2-5, with 11 bases matching TRBD1. The material sequenced was peripheral blood. This clonotype originated in a woman aged 60-75 years with acute or convalescent COVID-19. The chain's CDR3 is CASTWGGTGGQETQYF. The CDR3 DNA follows: TGTGCCAGTACCTGGGGGGGGACAGGGGGCCAAGAGACCCAGTACTTC.